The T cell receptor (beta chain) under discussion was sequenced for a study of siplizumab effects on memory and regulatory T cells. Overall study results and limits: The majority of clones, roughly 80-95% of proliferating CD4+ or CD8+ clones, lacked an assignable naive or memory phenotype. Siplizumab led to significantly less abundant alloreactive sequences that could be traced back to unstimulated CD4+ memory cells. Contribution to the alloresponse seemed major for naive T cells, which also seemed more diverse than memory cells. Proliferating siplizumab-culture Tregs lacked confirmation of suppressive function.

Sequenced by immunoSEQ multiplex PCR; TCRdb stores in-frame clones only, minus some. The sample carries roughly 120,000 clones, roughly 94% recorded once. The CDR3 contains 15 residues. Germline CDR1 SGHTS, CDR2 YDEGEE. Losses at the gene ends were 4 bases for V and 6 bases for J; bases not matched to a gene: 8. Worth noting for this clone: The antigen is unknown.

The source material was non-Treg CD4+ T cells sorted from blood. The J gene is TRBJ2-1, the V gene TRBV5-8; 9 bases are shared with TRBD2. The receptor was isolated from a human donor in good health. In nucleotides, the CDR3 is TGTGCCAGCAGCCAGGGACTAGCAGCAGCCAATGAGCAGTTCTTC. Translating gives CASSQGLAAANEQFF.